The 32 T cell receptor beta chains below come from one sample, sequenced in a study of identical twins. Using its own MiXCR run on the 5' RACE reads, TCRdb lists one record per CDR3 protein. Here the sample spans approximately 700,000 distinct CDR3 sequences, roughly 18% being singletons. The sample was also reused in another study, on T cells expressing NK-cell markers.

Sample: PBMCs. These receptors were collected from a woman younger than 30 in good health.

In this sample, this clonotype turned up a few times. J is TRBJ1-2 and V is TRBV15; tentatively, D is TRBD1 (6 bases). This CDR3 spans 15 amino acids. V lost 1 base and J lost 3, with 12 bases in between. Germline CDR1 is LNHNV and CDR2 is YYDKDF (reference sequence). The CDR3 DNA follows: TGTGCCACCAGCAGAGGCCGGTACAGGGACTATGGCTACACCTTC. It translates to CATSRGRYRDYGYTF.

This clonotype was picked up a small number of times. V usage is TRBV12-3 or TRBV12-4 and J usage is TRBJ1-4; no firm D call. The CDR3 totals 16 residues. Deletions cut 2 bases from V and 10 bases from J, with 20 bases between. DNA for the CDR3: TGTGCCAGCAGTTTATCGAGTCCGCTGTCCCCTAGAAAACTGTTTTTT. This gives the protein CASSLSSPLSPRKLFF.

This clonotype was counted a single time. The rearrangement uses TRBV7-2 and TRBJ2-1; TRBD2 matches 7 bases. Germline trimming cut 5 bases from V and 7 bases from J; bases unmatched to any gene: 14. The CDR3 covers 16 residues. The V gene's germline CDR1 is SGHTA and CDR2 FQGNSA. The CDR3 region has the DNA TGTGCCAGCAGCCCCCAATCCAGCGGGAAGGGTAATGAGCAGTTCTTC. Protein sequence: CASSPQSSGKGNEQFF.

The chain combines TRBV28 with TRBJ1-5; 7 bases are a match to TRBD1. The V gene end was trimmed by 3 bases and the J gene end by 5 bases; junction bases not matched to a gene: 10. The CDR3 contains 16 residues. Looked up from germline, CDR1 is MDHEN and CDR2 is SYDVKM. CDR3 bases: TGTGCCAGCAGTTTGAGGGGGCGCGTTCAACATCAGCCCCAGCATTTT. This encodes CASSLRGRVQHQPQHF.

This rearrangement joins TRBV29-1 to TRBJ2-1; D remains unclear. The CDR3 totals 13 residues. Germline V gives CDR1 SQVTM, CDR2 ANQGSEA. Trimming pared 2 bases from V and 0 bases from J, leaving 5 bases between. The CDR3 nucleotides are TGCAGCGTTGAAAAATTCTCCTACAATGAGCAGTTCTTC. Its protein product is CSVEKFSYNEQFF.

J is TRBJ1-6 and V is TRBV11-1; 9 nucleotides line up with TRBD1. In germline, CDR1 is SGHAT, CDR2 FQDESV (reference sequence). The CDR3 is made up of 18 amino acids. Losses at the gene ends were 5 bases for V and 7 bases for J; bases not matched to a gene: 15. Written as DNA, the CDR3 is TGTGCCAGCAGCCCCCGCGTTCACAGGGGGCAGGGCAATTCACCCCTCCACTTT. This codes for CASSPRVHRGQGNSPLHF.

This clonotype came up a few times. CDR3 in amino acids: CASSQTDRTYGYTF. DNA of the CDR3: TGTGCCAGCAGCCAGACGGACAGGACCTATGGCTACACCTTC. The chain carries TRBV3-1 and TRBJ1-2; TRBD1 agrees at 7 bases. CDR3 length: 14 amino acids. Unmatched junction bases numbered 5, after V lost 3 bases and J lost 4 bases. Germline assignment: CDR1 LGHDT and CDR2 YNNKEL (reference sequence).

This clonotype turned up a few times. As DNA, the CDR3 is TGTGCCAGCAGCCAAGTATGGGGGACTAGCCTCAATGAGCAGTTCTTC. Residues: CASSQVWGTSLNEQFF. The rearrangement uses TRBV3-1 and TRBJ2-1, with 9 bases lining up with TRBD2. Per germline, CDR1 LGHDT and CDR2 YNNKEL (reference sequence). J was trimmed by 6 bases and V by 1 base; bases with no gene match: 7. There are 16 residues in the CDR3.

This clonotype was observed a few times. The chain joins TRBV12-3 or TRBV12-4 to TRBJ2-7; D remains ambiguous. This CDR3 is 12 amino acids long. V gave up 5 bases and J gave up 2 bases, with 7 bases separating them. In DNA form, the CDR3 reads TGTGCCAGCAGTGGTAGGGCCTACGAGCAGTACTTC. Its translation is CASSGRAYEQYF.

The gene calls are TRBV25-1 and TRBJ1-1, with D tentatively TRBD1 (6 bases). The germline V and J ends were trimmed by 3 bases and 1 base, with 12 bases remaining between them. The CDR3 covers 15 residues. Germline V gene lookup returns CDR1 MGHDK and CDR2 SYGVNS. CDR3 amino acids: CASSELRTENTEAFF. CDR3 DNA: TGTGCCAGCAGTGAGCTTCGGACAGAGAACACTGAAGCTTTCTTT.

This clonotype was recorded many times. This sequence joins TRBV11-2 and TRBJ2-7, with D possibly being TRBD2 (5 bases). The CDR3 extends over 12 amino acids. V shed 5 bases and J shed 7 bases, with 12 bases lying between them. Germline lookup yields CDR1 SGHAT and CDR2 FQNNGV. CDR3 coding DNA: TGTGCCAGCAGCATGCCTAGAGGGGAGCAGTACTTC. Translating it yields CASSMPRGEQYF.

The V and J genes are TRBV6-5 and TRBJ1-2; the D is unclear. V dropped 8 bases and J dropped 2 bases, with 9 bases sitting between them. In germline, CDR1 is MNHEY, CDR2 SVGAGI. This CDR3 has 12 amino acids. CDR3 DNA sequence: TGTGCCAGCGGGATCCGGAACTATGGCTACACCTTC. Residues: CASGIRNYGYTF.

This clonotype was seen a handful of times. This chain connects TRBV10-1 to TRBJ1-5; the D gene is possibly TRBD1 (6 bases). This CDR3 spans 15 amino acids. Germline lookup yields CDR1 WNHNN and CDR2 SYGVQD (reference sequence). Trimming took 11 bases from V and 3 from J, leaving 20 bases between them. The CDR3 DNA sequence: TGCGCCGCCGGGGGTGGACAGCAAACCAATCAGCCCCAGCATTTT. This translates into CAAGGGQQTNQPQHF.

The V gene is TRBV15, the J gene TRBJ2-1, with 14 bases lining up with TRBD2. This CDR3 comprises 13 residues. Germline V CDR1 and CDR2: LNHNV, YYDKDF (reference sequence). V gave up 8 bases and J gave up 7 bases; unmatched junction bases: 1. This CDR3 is CATRTSGRNEQFF. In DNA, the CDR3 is TGTGCCACCCGGACTAGCGGGAGGAATGAGCAGTTCTTC.

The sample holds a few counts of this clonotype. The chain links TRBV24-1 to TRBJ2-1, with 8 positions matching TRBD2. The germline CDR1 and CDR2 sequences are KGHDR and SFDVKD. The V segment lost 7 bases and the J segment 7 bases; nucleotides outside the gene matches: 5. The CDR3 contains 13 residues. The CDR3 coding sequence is TGTGCCACCAGCCTAAGCGGGGGTAATGAGCAGTTCTTC. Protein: CATSLSGGNEQFF.

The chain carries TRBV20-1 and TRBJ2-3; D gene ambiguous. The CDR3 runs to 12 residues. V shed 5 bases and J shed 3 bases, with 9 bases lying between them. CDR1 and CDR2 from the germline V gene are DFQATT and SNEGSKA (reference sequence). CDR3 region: CSAPTLTDTQYF. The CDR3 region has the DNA TGCAGTGCTCCGACTCTGACAGATACGCAGTATTTT.

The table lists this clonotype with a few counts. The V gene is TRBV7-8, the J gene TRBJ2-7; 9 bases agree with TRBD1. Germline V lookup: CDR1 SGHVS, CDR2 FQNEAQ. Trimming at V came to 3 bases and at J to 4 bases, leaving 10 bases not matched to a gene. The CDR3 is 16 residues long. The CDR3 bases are TGTGCCAGCAGCTTGATCCCGGGACAGGGAACGTACGAGCAGTACTTC. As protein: CASSLIPGQGTYEQYF.

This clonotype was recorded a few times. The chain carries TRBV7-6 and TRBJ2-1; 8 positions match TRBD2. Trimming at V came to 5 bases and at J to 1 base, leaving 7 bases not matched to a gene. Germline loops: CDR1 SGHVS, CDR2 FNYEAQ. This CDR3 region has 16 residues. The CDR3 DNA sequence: TGTGCCAGCAGCCCTGCCGGCGGGGGGTCCTACAATGAGCAGTTCTTC. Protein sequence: CASSPAGGGSYNEQFF.

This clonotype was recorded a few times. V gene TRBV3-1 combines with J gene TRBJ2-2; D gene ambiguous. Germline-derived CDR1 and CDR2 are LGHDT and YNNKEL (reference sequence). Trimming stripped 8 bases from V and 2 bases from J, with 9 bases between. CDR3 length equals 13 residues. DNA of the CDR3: TGTGCCAGCGAACCTGAAAACACCGGGGAGCTGTTTTTT. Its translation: CASEPENTGELFF. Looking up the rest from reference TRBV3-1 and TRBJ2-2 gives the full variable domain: DTAVSQTPKYLVTQMGNDKSIKCEQNLGHDTMYWYKQDSKKFLKIMFSYNNKELIINETVPNRFSPKSPDKAHLNLHINSLELGDSAVYFCASEPENTGELFFGEGSRLTVL.

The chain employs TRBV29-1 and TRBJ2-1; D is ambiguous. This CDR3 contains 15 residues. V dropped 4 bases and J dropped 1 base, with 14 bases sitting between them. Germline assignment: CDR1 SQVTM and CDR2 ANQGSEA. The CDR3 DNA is TGCAGCGTTGTCGGATCTCGGTTATCCTACAATGAGCAGTTCTTC. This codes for CSVVGSRLSYNEQFF.

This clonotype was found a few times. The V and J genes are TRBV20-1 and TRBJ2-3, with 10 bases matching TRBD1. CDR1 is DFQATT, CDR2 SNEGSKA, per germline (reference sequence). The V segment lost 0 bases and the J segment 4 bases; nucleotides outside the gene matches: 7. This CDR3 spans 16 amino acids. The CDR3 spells CSAREGDRGRADTQYF. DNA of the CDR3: TGCAGTGCTAGAGAGGGAGACAGGGGGCGAGCAGATACGCAGTATTTT.

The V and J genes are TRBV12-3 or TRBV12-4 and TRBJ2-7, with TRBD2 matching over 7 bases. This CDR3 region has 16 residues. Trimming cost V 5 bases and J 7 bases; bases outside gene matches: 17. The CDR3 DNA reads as TGTGCCAGCAGTGCAAGCCGCCTAGCGGACAACGGGGAGCAGTACTTC. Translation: CASSASRLADNGEQYF.

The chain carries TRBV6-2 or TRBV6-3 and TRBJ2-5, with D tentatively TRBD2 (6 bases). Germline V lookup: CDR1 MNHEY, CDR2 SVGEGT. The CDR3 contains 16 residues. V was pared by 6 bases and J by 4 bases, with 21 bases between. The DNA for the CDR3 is TGTGCCAGCAGATTAAGTGGGGGGAACCTGGGAGAGACCCAGTACTTC. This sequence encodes CASRLSGGNLGETQYF.

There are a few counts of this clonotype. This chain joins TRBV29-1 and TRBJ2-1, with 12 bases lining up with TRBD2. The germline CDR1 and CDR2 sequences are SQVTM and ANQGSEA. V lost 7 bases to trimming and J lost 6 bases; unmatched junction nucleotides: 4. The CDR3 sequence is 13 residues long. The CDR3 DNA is TGCAGCGCTAGCGGGAGGGGCGGCAATGAGCAGTTCTTC. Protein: CSASGRGGNEQFF.

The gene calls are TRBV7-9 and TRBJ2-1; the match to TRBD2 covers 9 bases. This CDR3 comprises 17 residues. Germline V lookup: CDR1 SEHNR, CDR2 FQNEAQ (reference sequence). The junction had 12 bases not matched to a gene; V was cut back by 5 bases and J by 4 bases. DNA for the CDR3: TGTGCCAGCAGCCCAGAGAGGGGGCTAGCGGGGTACAATGAGCAGTTCTTC. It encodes CASSPERGLAGYNEQFF.

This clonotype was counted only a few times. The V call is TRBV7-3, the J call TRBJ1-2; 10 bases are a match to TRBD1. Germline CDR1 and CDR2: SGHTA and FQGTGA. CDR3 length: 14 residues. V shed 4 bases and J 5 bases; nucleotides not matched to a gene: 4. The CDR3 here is CASSYGTGEYGYTF. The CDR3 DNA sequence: TGTGCCAGCAGCTACGGGACAGGGGAGTATGGCTACACCTTC.

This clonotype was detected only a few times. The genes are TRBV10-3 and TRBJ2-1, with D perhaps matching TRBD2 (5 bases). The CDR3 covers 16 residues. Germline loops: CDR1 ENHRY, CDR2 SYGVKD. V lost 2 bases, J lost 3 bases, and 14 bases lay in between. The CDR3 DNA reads TGTGCCATCAGTGAGGAGGGCTCCCGGGTCTACAATGAGCAGTTCTTC. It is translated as CAISEEGSRVYNEQFF.

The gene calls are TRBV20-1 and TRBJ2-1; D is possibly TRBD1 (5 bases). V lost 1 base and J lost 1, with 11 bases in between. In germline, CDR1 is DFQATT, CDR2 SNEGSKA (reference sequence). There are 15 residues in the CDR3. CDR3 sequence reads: CSARGQGRSYNEQFF. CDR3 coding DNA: TGCAGTGCTAGAGGGCAGGGAAGGTCCTACAATGAGCAGTTCTTC.

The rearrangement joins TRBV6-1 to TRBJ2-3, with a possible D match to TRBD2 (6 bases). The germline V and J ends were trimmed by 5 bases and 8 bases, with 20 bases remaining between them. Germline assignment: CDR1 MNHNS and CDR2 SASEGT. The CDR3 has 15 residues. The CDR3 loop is CASSLSSADRSTQYF. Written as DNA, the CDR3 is TGTGCCAGCAGTCTTTCTAGCGCGGATCGCAGTACGCAGTATTTT.

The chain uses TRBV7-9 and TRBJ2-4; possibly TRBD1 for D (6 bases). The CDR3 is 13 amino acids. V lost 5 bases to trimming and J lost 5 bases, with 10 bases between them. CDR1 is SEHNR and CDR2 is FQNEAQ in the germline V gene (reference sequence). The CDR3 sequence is CASSRDTENIQYF. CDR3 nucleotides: TGTGCCAGCAGCCGGGACACTGAAAACATTCAGTACTTC. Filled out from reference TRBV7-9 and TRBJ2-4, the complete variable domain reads DTGVSQNPRHKITKRGQNVTFRCDPISEHNRLYWYRQTLGQGPEFLTYFQNEAQLEKSRLLSDRFSAERPKGSFSTLEIQRTEQGDSAMYLCASSRDTENIQYFGAGTRLSVL.

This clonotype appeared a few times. CDR3 sequence: CSARGAQGGYEQYF. Here the CDR3 DNA reads TGCAGTGCTAGGGGTGCACAGGGAGGCTACGAGCAGTACTTC. The chain carries TRBV20-1 and TRBJ2-7, with D tentatively TRBD1 or TRBD2 (6 bases each). Trimming cost V 3 bases and J 3 bases, with 15 bases left between them. Looked up from germline, CDR1 is DFQATT and CDR2 is SNEGSKA (reference sequence). The CDR3 extends over 14 amino acids.

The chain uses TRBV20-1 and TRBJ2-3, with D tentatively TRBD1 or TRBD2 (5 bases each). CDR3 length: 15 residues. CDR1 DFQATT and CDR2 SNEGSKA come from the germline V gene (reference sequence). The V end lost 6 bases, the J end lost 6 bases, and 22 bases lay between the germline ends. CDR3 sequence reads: CSASLRGPLMDTQYF. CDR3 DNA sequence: TGCAGTGCAAGCCTAAGGGGACCGCTCATGGATACGCAGTATTTT.